This TCR beta chain was retrieved from a study of T cells in Graves' hyperthyroidism and ophthalmopathy. Overall study context: The blood sample was taken at first diagnosis, before treatment began.

Using RNA transcripts as the source, TCR beta CDR3 regions were amplified. The primer set for the first-round RT-PCR of the TCR CDR3 was HTBI. TCRdb passed the multiplex PCR reads through MiXCR, listing each CDR3 protein once. Here the sample spans hundreds of thousands of distinct CDR3 sequences, approximately 15% being singletons. The CDR3 sequence is 19 residues long. Germline V CDR1 and CDR2: MNHGY, SVAAGI. V lost 2 bases, J lost 2 bases, and 21 bases lay in between. The sequencing sample was made of blood. The rearrangement joins TRBV6-9 to TRBJ2-2, with D perhaps TRBD1 or TRBD2 (5 bases each). The clonotype originates from a woman aged 25 to 39 with Graves' hyperthyroidism that later progressed to Graves' ophthalmopathy. CDR3 in DNA: TGTGCCAGCAGTTATAGCACCCCCGGGACCCTCCTTAACACCGGGGAGCTGTTTTTT. Translating it yields CASSYSTPGTLLNTGELFF.